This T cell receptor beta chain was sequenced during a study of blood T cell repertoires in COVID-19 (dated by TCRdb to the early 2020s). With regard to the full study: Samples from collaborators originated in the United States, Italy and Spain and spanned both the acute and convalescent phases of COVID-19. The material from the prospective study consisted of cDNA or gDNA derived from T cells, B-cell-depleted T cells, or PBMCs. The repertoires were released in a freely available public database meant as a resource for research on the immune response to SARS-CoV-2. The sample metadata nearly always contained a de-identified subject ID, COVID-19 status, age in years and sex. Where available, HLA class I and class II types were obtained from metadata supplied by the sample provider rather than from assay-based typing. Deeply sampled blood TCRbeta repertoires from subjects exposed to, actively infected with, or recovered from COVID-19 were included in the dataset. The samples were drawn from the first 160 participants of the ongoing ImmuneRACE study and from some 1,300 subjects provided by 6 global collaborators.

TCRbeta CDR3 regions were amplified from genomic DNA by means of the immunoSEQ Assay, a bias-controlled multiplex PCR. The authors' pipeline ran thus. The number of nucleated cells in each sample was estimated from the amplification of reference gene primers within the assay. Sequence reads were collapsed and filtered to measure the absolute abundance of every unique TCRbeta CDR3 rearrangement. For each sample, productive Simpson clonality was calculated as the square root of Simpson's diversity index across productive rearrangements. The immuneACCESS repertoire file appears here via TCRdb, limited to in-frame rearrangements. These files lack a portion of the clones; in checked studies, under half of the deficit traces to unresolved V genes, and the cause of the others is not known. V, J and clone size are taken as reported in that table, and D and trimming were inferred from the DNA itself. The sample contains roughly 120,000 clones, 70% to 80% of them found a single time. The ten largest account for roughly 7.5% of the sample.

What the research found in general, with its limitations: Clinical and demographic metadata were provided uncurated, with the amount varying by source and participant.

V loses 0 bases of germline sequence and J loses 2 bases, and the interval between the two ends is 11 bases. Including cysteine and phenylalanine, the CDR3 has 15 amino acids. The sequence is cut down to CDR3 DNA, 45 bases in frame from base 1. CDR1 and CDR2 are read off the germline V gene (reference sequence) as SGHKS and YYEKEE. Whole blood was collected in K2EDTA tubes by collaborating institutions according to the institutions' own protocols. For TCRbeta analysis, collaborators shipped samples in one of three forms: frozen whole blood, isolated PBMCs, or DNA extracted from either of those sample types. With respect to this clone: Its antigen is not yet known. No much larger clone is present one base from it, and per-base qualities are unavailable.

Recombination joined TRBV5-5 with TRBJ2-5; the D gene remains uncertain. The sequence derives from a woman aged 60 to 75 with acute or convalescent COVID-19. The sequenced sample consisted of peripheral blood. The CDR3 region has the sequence CASSLVVAVQETQYF. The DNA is TGTGCCAGCAGCTTGGTCGTGGCAGTTCAAGAGACCCAGTACTTC.